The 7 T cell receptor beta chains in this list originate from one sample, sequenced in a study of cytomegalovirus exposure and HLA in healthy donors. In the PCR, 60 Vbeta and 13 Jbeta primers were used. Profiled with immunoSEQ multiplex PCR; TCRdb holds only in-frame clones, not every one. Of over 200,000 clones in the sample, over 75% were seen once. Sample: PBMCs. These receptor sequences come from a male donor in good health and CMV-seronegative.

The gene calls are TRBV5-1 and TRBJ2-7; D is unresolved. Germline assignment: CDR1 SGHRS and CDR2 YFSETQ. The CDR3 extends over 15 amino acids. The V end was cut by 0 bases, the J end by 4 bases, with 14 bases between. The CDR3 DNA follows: TGCGCCAGCAGCTTGGAAGTTATGGCCGATTACGAGCAGTACTTC. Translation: CASSLEVMADYEQYF. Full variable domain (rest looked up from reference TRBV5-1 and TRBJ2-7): KAGVTQTPRYLIKTRGQQVTLSCSPISGHRSVSWYQQTPGQGLQFLFEYFSETQRNKGNFPGRFSGRQFSNSRSEMNVSTLELGDSALYLCASSLEVMADYEQYFGPGTRLTVT.

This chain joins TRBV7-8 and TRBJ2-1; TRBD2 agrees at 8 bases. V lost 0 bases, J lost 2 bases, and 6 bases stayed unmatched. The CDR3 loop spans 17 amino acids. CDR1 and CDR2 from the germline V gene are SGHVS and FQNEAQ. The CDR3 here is CASSLAISGGPYNEQFF. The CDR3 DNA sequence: TGTGCCAGCAGCTTAGCGATCAGCGGGGGCCCCTACAATGAGCAGTTCTTC.

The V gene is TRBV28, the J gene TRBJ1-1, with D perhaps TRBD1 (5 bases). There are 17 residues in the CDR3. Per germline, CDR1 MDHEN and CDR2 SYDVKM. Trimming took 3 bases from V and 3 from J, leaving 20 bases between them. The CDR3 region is CASSFLRSGFLDTEAFF. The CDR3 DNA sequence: TGTGCCAGCAGTTTTCTACGATCAGGGTTCCTTGACACTGAAGCTTTCTTT.

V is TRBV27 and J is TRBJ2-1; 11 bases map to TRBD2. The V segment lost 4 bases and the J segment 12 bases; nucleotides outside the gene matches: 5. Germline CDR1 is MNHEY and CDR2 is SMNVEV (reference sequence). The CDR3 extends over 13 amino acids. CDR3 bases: TGTGCCAGCAGTTCCTGGACTAGCGGGCTGCAGTTCTTC. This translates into CASSSWTSGLQFF.

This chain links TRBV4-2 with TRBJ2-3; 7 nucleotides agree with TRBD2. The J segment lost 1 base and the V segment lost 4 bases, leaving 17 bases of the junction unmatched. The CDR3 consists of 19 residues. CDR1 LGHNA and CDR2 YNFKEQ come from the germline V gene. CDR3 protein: CASSPLLTRAGSRTDTQYF. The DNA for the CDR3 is TGTGCCAGCAGCCCTCTCCTAACCAGAGCGGGGTCGCGCACAGATACGCAGTATTTT.

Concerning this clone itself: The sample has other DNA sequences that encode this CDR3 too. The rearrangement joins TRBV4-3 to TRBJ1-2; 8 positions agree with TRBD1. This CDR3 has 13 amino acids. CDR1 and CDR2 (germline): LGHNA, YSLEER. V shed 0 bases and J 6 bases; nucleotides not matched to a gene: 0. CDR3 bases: TGCGCCAGCAGCCAAGAGACAGGGGATGGCTACACCTTC. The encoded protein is CASSQETGDGYTF.

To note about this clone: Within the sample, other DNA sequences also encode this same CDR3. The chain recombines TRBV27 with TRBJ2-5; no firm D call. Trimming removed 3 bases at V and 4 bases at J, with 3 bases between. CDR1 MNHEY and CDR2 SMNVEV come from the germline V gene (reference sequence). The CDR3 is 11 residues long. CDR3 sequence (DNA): TGTGCCAGCAGTTTCTTAGAGACCCAGTACTTC. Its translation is CASSFLETQYF.